This T cell receptor (beta chain) was found in a study of shared clonotypes between healthy human individuals. The table lists this clone with a count of one. Donors, without exception, were Caucasian adults residing in Nashville, Tennessee. A CD45RA+ naive subset and a CD45RA-negative memory subset were split from CD4+ cells. Each sorted subset replicate got 200 ng genomic DNA, roughly 30,000 genomes. TCRdb's copy holds only in-frame clones and misses some; the assay was immunoSEQ multiplex PCR. This table has 2 million to 2.5 million clones, 95% appearing once. The TCR originated in a man younger than 30 in good health. Sequencing was carried out using naive CD4+ T cells sorted from blood. The subset: CD45RA+ positively selected.

Here the CDR3 DNA reads TGTGCCAGCAGTTTGGGGGCAGGCCAAGAGACCCAGTACTTC. Protein: CASSLGAGQETQYF. The gene calls are TRBV6-1 and TRBJ2-5; D might be TRBD1 (6 bases). The CDR3 sequence is 14 residues long. Germline-derived CDR1 and CDR2 are MNHNS and SASEGT. Trimming took 5 bases from V and 1 from J, leaving 11 bases between them.